This entry lists 32 T cell receptor beta chains sequenced from one sample in a study of cytomegalovirus exposure and HLA in healthy donors listed by TCRdb under 2017. The library came from the immunoSEQ multiplex PCR assay. For the multiplex PCR, a mixture combining 60 forward primers for TCR Vbeta segments and 13 reverse primers for TCR Jbeta segments was used. Here the immuneACCESS table is served through TCRdb, limited to in-frame sequences with V and J called. Missing clones are a known gap in these copies; in checked studies unresolved V genes cover under half, and the rest lacks a known reason. The sample table contains over 100,000 clones; only one count was recorded for about 70% of them. The leading ten clones occupy less than 2.5% of the sample. The sample was PBMCs. The receptors were sampled from a woman aged 40 to 49 in good health and CMV-seropositive.

V is TRBV11-2 and J is TRBJ2-7; 7 positions agree with TRBD2. Germline CDR1 reads SGHAT; CDR2 reads FQNNGV. This CDR3 contains 14 residues. J gave up 6 bases and V 5 bases, and 10 bases lay outside the gene matches. CDR3 bases: TGTGCCAGCAGCCCAATAGCGGGTCGCGTCGAGCAGTACTTC. It encodes CASSPIAGRVEQYF.

DNA of the CDR3: TGTGCCAGCAGCGTAGGCGGGGGAGGGAACACTGAAGCTTTCTTT. Protein product: CASSVGGGGNTEAFF. The chain links TRBV9 to TRBJ1-1, with D tentatively TRBD1 (5 bases). Between the trimmed V and J ends, which lost 0 bases and 1 base, there was a span of 10 bases. This CDR3 is built from 15 residues. CDR1 and CDR2 (germline): SGDLS, YYNGEE.

The genes are TRBV7-2 and TRBJ2-3, with D uncertain. There are 15 residues in the CDR3. Germline V gene sequence: CDR1 SGHTA, CDR2 FQGNSA. Trimming cost V 0 bases and J 1 base, with 8 bases left between them. CDR3 residues: CASSLASLGTDTQYF. Here the CDR3 DNA reads TGTGCCAGCAGCTTAGCCTCACTGGGCACAGATACGCAGTATTTT.

The chain couples TRBV30 to TRBJ1-3; the D gene is possibly TRBD1 (5 bases). The CDR3 sequence is 12 residues long. Looked up from germline, CDR1 is GTSNPN and CDR2 is SVGIG (reference sequence). CDR3 sequence reads: CALRDSGNTIYF. CDR3 in DNA: TGTGCTCTCAGGGACTCTGGAAACACCATATATTTT.

The gene calls are TRBV5-1 and TRBJ2-1, with 13 positions matching TRBD2. Germline V gene data show CDR1 as SGHRS and CDR2 as YFSETQ. The trim removed 4 bases at V and 10 bases at J, leaving 5 bases unmatched. This CDR3 has 14 residues. CDR3 bases: TGCGCCAGCAGCACAGGGACTAGCGGGATCGAGCAGTTCTTC. Translated: CASSTGTSGIEQFF.

V usage is TRBV5-1 and J usage is TRBJ2-1, with 8 positions matching TRBD2. Germline CDR1 is SGHRS and CDR2 is YFSETQ. This CDR3 spans 13 amino acids. V was pared by 1 base and J by 10 bases, with 4 bases of the junction left unmatched. CDR3: CASSLWTSNEQFF. CDR3 DNA: TGCGCCAGCAGCTTGTGGACTAGCAACGAGCAGTTCTTC.

The chain recombines TRBV4-1 with TRBJ1-5; TRBD1 matches at 7 bases. With 2 bases clipped from V and 5 bases from J, the junction kept 12 bases outside the gene matches. The CDR3 length is 17 residues. Germline V gives CDR1 MGHRA, CDR2 YSYEKL. CDR3 residues: CASSQPLRGPRDQPQHF. As DNA, the CDR3 is TGCGCCAGCAGCCAACCCCTGAGGGGGCCCAGGGATCAGCCCCAGCATTTT.

The chain couples TRBV10-3 to TRBJ2-7; 7 bases fit TRBD1. Germline V gene data show CDR1 as ENHRY and CDR2 as SYGVKD. This CDR3 is 12 amino acids long. Trimming removed 6 bases from V and 3 bases from J; junction bases left unmatched: 2. CDR3 sequence: CAIRGDSYEQYF. The CDR3 DNA is TGTGCCATCAGGGGGGACAGCTACGAGCAGTACTTC.

The chain combines TRBV30 with TRBJ2-5; D may be TRBD1 (6 bases). This CDR3 has 15 residues. The V gene's germline CDR1 is GTSNPN and CDR2 SVGIG (reference sequence). The V end was cut by 8 bases, the J end by 6 bases, with 25 bases between. CDR3 in DNA: TGTGCCGCAACGACAGGCTTCCCCATCTTGAAGACCCAGTACTTC. Translating it yields CAATTGFPILKTQYF.

In the case of this clone: Other DNA sequences from this sample encode an identical CDR3 as well. V gene TRBV18 combines with J gene TRBJ1-2, with 9 bases fitting TRBD1. The CDR3 runs 16 residues. V was clipped by 3 bases and J by 0 bases; unmatched bases: 5. The germline V gene encodes CDR1 KGHSH and CDR2 LQKENI. DNA for the CDR3: TGTGCCAGCTCACCGACAGGGGGGCTAACTAACTATGGCTACACCTTC. As protein: CASSPTGGLTNYGYTF.

This clone came up a few times. The chain joins TRBV6-4 to TRBJ2-7, with TRBD1 matching over 7 bases. The CDR3 spans 15 residues. The trim removed 3 bases at V and 3 bases at J, leaving 8 bases unmatched. In germline, CDR1 is MRHNA, CDR2 SNTAGT. The DNA for the CDR3 is TGTGCCAGCAGTGAATCGGCAGGGGGAAACTACGAGCAGTACTTC. It codes for CASSESAGGNYEQYF.

The chain carries TRBV25-1 and TRBJ1-5; 7 bases agree with TRBD1. The CDR3 is 14 amino acids. Germline V CDR1 and CDR2: MGHDK, SYGVNS. The junction had 7 bases not matched to a gene; V was cut back by 7 bases and J by 4 bases. The CDR3 coding sequence is TGTGCCAGCACACGACGACAGGGAAATCAGCCCCAGCATTTT. Translation gives CASTRRQGNQPQHF.

The chain has TRBV7-8 and TRBJ1-6; D might be TRBD1 (5 bases). Trimming stripped 9 bases from V and 6 bases from J, with 24 bases between. CDR1 SGHVS and CDR2 FQNEAQ come from the germline V gene. The CDR3 runs 17 residues. The CDR3 here is CASGREAGRRFNSPLHF. The CDR3 DNA follows: TGTGCCAGTGGACGAGAAGCGGGACGGCGCTTTAATTCACCCCTCCACTTT.

The rearrangement uses TRBV30 and TRBJ2-5; TRBD2 matches at 14 bases. The CDR3 has 16 amino acids. J was trimmed by 3 bases and V by 0 bases; bases with no gene match: 3. Germline CDR1 is GTSNPN and CDR2 is SVGIG (reference sequence). For the CDR3, the DNA is TGTGCCTGGAGTGTATGGACTAGCGGGAGGAAAGAGACCCAGTACTTC. Translating gives CAWSVWTSGRKETQYF.

Notes on this clone: A junction end diverges from the germline sequence, so it may reflect a read error. The rearrangement links TRBV7-7 to TRBJ2-7; 8 bases agree with TRBD1. CDR1 is SSHAT and CDR2 is FNYEAQ in the germline V gene (reference sequence). This CDR3 is built from 14 residues. This CDR3 reads CASSPGQGKNEQYF. The CDR3 DNA reads TGTGCTAGCAGCCCTGGACAGGGTAAGAACGAGCAGTACTTC.

The genes are TRBV5-8 and TRBJ1-1; 9 bases align to TRBD1. In germline, CDR1 is SGHTS, CDR2 YDEGEE. The CDR3 contains 15 residues. V trimming: 4 bases; J trimming: 6 bases; junction bases outside the gene matches: 10. CDR3 nucleotide sequence: TGTGCCAGCAGCGTGTCCGGGACAGGGATTCCTGAAGCTTTCTTT. Translated, it gives CASSVSGTGIPEAFF.

CDR3 loop: CASSLVSGGRTDTQYF. The CDR3 DNA follows: TGTGCCAGCAGCTTGGTTAGCGGGGGGCGCACAGATACGCAGTATTTT. J is TRBJ2-3 and V is TRBV5-4; 10 nucleotides line up with TRBD2. Germline V gene data show CDR1 as SGHNT and CDR2 as YYREEE (reference sequence). This CDR3 has 16 amino acids. V shed 0 bases, J shed 1 base, and the junction held 2 bases outside the gene matches.

The rearrangement links TRBV28 to TRBJ1-2; D uncertain. The CDR3 is 10 amino acids. Germline CDR1 is MDHEN and CDR2 is SYDVKM. Trimming removed 11 bases from V and 2 bases from J, with 6 bases in between. CDR3: CAARNYGYTF. DNA for the CDR3: TGTGCCGCCCGGAACTATGGCTACACCTTC.

This chain uses TRBV11-2 with TRBJ2-3, with D possibly being TRBD2 (6 bases). The germline V and J ends were trimmed by 3 bases and 3 bases, with 10 bases remaining between them. The CDR3 is made up of 14 amino acids. Looked up from germline, CDR1 is SGHAT and CDR2 is FQNNGV. The CDR3 region is CASSFRGMTDTQYF. CDR3 nucleotides: TGTGCCAGCAGCTTCCGGGGGATGACAGATACGCAGTATTTT.

Here the CDR3 reads CASSLRASGRGGDTQYF. DNA of the CDR3: TGTGCCAGCAGTTTACGGGCTAGCGGGAGAGGTGGAGATACGCAGTATTTT. V and J are TRBV28 and TRBJ2-3, with TRBD2 matching over 10 bases. The CDR3 runs 17 residues. Germline V lookup: CDR1 MDHEN, CDR2 SYDVKM. Trimming cost V 2 bases and J 5 bases; bases outside gene matches: 10.

The chain links TRBV7-8 to TRBJ1-1; D is perhaps TRBD1 (6 bases). The germline CDR1 and CDR2 sequences are SGHVS and FQNEAQ. This CDR3 is 13 amino acids long. V lost 1 base and J lost 6, with 9 bases in between. CDR3 residues: CASSLVSGAEAFF. The CDR3 DNA reads as TGTGCCAGCAGCTTAGTGTCAGGGGCTGAAGCTTTCTTT.

This clone was counted between two and nine times. The V gene is TRBV18, the J gene TRBJ2-7; D uncertain. V lost 6 bases to trimming and J lost 3 bases, with 15 bases between them. CDR1 is KGHSH, CDR2 LQKENI, per germline. The CDR3 totals 14 residues. CDR3: CASSSLQPGYEQYF. DNA for the CDR3: TGTGCCAGCTCGTCTTTACAGCCCGGCTACGAGCAGTACTTC.

The V call is TRBV28, the J call TRBJ1-2; 9 bases line up with TRBD1. The CDR3 consists of 14 residues. Per germline, CDR1 MDHEN and CDR2 SYDVKM. After removal of 7 bases from V and 2 bases from J, the junction contained 5 bases not matched to a gene. CDR3 nucleotides: TGTGCCAGCACCTACGGGACAGGGAACTATGGCTACACCTTC. It encodes CASTYGTGNYGYTF.

The J gene is TRBJ1-1, the V gene TRBV13, with D unresolved. Germline V gene sequence: CDR1 PRHDT, CDR2 FYEKMQ (reference sequence). V was shortened by 5 bases and J by 6 bases, with 16 bases between the two germline ends. This CDR3 has 14 residues. The DNA of the CDR3 is TGTGCCAGCAGCGAGAAGGTCTGGCGGGCTGAAGCTTTCTTT. Amino acid sequence: CASSEKVWRAEAFF.

This clone was detected only once. The genes are TRBV6-1 and TRBJ1-5; 8 bases agree with TRBD1. The CDR3 runs 15 residues. The junction had 8 bases not matched to a gene; V was cut back by 8 bases and J by 2 bases. The germline CDR1 and CDR2 sequences are MNHNS and SASEGT. In DNA, the CDR3 is TGTGCCAGCGGAGAGACAGGGGTGGGCAATCAGCCCCAGCATTTT. Amino acids: CASGETGVGNQPQHF.

The chain combines TRBV25-1 with TRBJ1-3; TRBD1 matches at 11 bases. This CDR3 has 16 amino acids. V shed 8 bases, J shed 0 bases, and the junction held 6 bases outside the gene matches. Germline V lookup: CDR1 MGHDK, CDR2 SYGVNS. The CDR3 is CASDPGTGGSGNTIYF. The CDR3, as DNA: TGTGCCAGCGATCCCGGGACAGGGGGCTCTGGAAACACCATATATTTT.

The genes are TRBV6-1 and TRBJ2-4; no clear D gene. The CDR3 sequence is 14 residues long. Per the germline V gene, CDR1 is MNHNS and CDR2 is SASEGT. Trimming took 5 bases from V and 8 from J, leaving 16 bases between them. CDR3 sequence reads: CASSSLPGRDIQYF. DNA for the CDR3: TGTGCCAGCAGTTCCCTACCTGGCCGGGACATTCAGTACTTC.

J is TRBJ2-2 and V is TRBV7-6; 8 nucleotides match TRBD1. The V and J ends lost 2 bases and 3 bases, in that order; junction bases with no gene match: 11. Germline CDR1 is SGHVS and CDR2 is FNYEAQ. The CDR3 spans 18 residues. CDR3: CASSLKDRGNWYTGELFF. The CDR3 bases are TGTGCCAGCAGCTTAAAAGACAGGGGTAATTGGTACACCGGGGAGCTGTTTTTT.

This chain links TRBV25-1 with TRBJ2-1, with 12 bases identical to TRBD1. This CDR3 has 13 amino acids. Germline CDR1 is MGHDK and CDR2 is SYGVNS. V dropped 10 bases and J dropped 7; count of bases not matched to a gene: 5. The CDR3 spells CATGTGGRNEQFF. DNA for the CDR3: TGTGCCACCGGGACAGGGGGCAGAAATGAGCAGTTCTTC.

CDR3 sequence (DNA): TGTGCCACCAGCAGAGATACCGGGACAGGGAGCGGCTACACCTTC. Translated: CATSRDTGTGSGYTF. The chain joins TRBV15 to TRBJ1-2; 9 bases align to TRBD1. Losses at the gene ends were 0 bases for V and 8 bases for J; bases not matched to a gene: 7. The CDR3 totals 15 residues. Germline CDR1 and CDR2: LNHNV and YYDKDF (reference sequence). Variable domain in full (rest from reference TRBV15 and TRBJ1-2): DAMVIQNPRYQVTQFGKPVTLSCSQTLNHNVMYWYQQKSSQAPKLLFHYYDKDFNNEADTPDNFQSRRPNTSFCFLDIRSPGLGDTAMYLCATSRDTGTGSGYTFGSGTRLTVV.

This clone came up a few times. V and J are TRBV21-1 and TRBJ2-5; TRBD2, the D gene given by the table, was not confirmed from the DNA. TRBV21-1 is deemed a pseudogene. CDR3 length: 17 amino acids. This CDR3 is CASSKRSGGGHHETQYF. The CDR3 coding sequence is TGTGCCAGCAGCAAACGGTCTGGCGGGGGGCACCACGAGACCCAGTACTTC.

V usage is TRBV4-3 and J usage is TRBJ2-1; 9 bases are shared with TRBD2. Germline lookup yields CDR1 LGHNA and CDR2 YSLEER. This CDR3 contains 15 residues. V shed 1 base and J 6 bases; nucleotides not matched to a gene: 4. Here the CDR3 reads CASSQAGTSPNEQFF. For the CDR3, the DNA is TGCGCCAGCAGCCAAGCCGGGACTAGCCCCAATGAGCAGTTCTTC.